This TCR beta chain is drawn from a study of naive and memory T cell subsets. The CDR3 has 15 amino acids. V was pared by 6 bases and J by 4 bases, with 17 bases between. Germline CDR1 is SGHNT and CDR2 is YYREEE (reference sequence). An equimolar mix of two oligonucleotides served as the beta constant-region primer for TRBC1 and TRBC2. Four rounds of PCR amplified the ligated cDNA using nested alpha and beta constant-region primers plus SP2. TCRdb itself ran the UMI-ligation and nested PCR reads through MiXCR, one entry per CDR3 protein. Here the sample spans around 83,000 distinct CDR3 sequences, around 11% being singletons. In its sample, this clonotype was seen many times. What it recognizes is unknown. General study findings and limits: Especially in CD8 cells, naive repertoires contained a few larger clonotypes, possibly CD45RA-re-expressing memory cells. Over 85% of naive TCR sequences appeared only once after error correction, unlike memory subsets. There was no ground truth to check naive and memory subset results. Clonotypes here are unpaired alpha or beta chain sequences.

The V and J genes are TRBV5-4 and TRBJ2-1; possibly TRBD2 for D (5 bases). The TCR was taken from a human donor in good health. The sample consisted of naive CD4+ T cells from blood. The DNA for the CDR3 is TGTGCCAGCACCCCCTCGGGGTCTCGTTACAATGAGCAGTTCTTC. Residues: CASTPSGSRYNEQFF.